The source of this TCR beta chain is a study of shared clonotypes between healthy human individuals. Study as a whole: The donor group consisted of two women and a few men, aged 18 to 49. General study results and limits: All-four-donor shared clonotypes had higher generation probabilities than non-shared clonotypes did.

Notes on this clone: Antigen: not known. The same CDR3 also results from other DNA sequences found in this sample.

The CDR3 has 15 residues. V lost 1 base and J lost 2, with 11 bases in between. Germline V CDR1 and CDR2: SEHNR, FQNEAQ (reference sequence). The data were produced by immunoSEQ multiplex PCR, yet TCRdb's version contains in-frame clones alone and is incomplete. The sample consists of 800,000 to 1,200,000 clones, around 78% of them appearing once. The chain is built from TRBV7-9 and TRBJ1-2; tentatively, D is TRBD1 (5 bases). The sample consisted of memory CD4+ T cells from PBMCs. Subset in this sample: CD45RA-negative fraction. The sequence was collected from a young man in good health. Some clones in this sample may be carry-over from other donors' samples. In DNA form, the CDR3 reads TGTGCCAGCAGCTTAGATCGGCAGGGAAACTATGGCTACACCTTC. This codes for CASSLDRQGNYGYTF.